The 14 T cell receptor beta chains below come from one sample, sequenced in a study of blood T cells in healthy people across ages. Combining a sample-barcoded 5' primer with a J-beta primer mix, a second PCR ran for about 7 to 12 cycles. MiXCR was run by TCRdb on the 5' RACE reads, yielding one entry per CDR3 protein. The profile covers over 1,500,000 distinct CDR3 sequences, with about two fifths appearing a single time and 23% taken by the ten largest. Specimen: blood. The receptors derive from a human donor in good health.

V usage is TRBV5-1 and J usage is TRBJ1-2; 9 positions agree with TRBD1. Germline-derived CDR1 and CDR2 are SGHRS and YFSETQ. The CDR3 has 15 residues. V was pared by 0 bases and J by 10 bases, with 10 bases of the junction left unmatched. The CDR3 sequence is CASSLALGTGITYTF. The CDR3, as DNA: TGCGCCAGCAGCTTGGCCTTAGGGACAGGGATAACCTACACCTTC.

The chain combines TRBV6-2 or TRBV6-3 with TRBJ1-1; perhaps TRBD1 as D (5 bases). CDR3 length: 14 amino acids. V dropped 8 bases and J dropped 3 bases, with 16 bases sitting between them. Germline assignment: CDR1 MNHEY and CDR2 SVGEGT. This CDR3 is CASGPSGDYTEAFF. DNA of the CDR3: TGTGCCAGCGGACCCTCGGGGGATTACACTGAAGCTTTCTTT.

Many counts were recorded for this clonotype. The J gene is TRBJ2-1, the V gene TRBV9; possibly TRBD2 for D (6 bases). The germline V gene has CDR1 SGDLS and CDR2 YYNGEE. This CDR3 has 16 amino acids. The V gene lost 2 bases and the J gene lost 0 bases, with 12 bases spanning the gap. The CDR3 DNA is TGTGCCAGCAGCGTTAGCGGAACACTCTCCTACAATGAGCAGTTCTTC. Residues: CASSVSGTLSYNEQFF.

As DNA, the CDR3 is TGTGCCAGCAGTGAATGGGGGACAGGGGACGGCTACACCTTC. It yields the protein CASSEWGTGDGYTF. The rearrangement uses TRBV25-1 and TRBJ1-2; 10 positions match TRBD1. CDR3 length: 14 amino acids. V trimming: 1 base; J trimming: 8 bases; junction bases outside the gene matches: 4. CDR1 and CDR2 from the germline V gene are MGHDK and SYGVNS.

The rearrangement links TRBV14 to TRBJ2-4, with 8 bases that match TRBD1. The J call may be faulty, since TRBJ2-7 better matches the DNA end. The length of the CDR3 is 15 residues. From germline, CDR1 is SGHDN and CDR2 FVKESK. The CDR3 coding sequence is TGTGCCAGCAGCCAAGGACTCAGACAGGGGTACGAGCAGTACTTC. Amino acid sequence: CASSQGLRQGYEQYF.

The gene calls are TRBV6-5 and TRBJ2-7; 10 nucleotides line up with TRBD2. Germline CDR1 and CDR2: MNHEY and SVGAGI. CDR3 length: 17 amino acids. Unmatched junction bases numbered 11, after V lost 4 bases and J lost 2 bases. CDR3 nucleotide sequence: TGTGCCAGCAGTTCCAGACTAGCGGGTTCCGGCACCTACGAGCAGTACTTC. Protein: CASSSRLAGSGTYEQYF.

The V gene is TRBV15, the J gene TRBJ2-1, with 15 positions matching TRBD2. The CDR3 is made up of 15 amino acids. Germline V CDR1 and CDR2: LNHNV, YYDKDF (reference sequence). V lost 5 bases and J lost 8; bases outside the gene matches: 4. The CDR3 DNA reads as TGTGCCACCAGCGCCCGGACTAGCGGGGGGGATGAGCAGTTCTTC. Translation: CATSARTSGGDEQFF.

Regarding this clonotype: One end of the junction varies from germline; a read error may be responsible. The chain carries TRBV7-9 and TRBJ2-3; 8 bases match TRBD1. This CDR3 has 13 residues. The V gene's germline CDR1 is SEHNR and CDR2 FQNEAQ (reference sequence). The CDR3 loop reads CASSVADRVWEYF. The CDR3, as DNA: TGTGCCAGCAGCGTAGCGGACAGGGTTTGGGAGTATTTT. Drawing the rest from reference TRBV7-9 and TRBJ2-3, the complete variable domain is DTGVSQNPRHKITKRGQNVTFRCDPISEHNRLYWYRQTLGQGPEFLTYFQNEAQLEKSRLLSDRFSAERPKGSFSTLEIQRTEQGDSAMYLCASSVADRVWEYFGPGTRLTVL.

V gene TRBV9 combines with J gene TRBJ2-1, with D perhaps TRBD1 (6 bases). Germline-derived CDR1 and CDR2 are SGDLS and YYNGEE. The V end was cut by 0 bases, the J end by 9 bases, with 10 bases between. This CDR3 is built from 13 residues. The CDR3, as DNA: TGTGCCAGCAGCGTAGTAGGGGGTAGTGAGCAGTTCTTC. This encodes CASSVVGGSEQFF.

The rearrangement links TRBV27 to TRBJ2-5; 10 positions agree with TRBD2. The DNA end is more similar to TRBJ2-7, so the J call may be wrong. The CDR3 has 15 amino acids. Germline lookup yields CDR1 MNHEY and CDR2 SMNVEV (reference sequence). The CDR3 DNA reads TGTGCCAGCAGGGTATTAGCGGGGGGCCCCTACGAGCAGTACTTC. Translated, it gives CASRVLAGGPYEQYF.

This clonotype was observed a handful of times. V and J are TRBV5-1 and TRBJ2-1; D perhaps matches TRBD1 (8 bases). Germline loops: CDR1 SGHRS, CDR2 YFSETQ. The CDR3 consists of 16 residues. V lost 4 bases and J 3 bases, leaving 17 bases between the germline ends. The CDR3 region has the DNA TGCGCCAGCAGCCCGAGCGGGACAGGCAACTACAATGAGCAGTTCTTC. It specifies CASSPSGTGNYNEQFF.

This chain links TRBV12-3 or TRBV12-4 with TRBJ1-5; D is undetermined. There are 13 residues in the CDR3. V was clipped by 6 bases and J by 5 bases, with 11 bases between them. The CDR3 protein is CASSHPPDQPQHF. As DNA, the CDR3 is TGTGCCAGCAGCCACCCCCCGGATCAGCCCCAGCATTTT.

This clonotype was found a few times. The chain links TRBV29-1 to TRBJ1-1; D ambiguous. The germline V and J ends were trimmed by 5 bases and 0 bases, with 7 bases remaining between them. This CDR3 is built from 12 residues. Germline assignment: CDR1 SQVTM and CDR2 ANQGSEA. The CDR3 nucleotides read TGCAGCGTTTGGGTTATGAACACTGAAGCTTTCTTT. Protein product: CSVWVMNTEAFF. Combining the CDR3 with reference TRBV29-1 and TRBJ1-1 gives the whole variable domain SAVISQKPSRDICQRGTSLTIQCQVDSQVTMMFWYRQQPGQSLTLIATANQGSEATYESGFVIDKFPISRPNLTFSTLTVSNMSPEDSSIYLCSVWVMNTEAFFGQGTRLTVV.

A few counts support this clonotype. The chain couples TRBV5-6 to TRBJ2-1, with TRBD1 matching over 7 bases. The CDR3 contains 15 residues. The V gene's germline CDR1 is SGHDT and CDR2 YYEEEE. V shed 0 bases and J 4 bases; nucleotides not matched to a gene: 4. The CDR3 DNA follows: TGTGCCAGCAGCTTGGCCCACAGGGGATACAATGAGCAGTTCTTC. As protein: CASSLAHRGYNEQFF.